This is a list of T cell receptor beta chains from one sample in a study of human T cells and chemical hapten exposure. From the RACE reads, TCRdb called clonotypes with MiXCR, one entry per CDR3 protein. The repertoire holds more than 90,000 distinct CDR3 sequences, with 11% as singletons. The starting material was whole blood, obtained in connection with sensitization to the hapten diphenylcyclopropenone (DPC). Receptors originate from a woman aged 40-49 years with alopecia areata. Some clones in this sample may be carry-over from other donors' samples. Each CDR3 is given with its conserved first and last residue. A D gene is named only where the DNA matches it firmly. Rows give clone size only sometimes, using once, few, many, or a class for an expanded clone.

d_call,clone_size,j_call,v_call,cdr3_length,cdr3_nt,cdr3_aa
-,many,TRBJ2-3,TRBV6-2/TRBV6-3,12,TGTGCCAGCAGTCAACAGCAAGATACGCAGTATTTT,CASSQQQDTQYF
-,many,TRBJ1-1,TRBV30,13,TGTGCCTGGAGTGTCAGGGAAGTCTTTGAAGCTTTCTTT,CAWSVREVFEAFF
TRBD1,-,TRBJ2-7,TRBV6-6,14,TGTGCCAGCAGTGACAGGGGACAGGCCTACGAGCAGTACTTC,CASSDRGQAYEQYF
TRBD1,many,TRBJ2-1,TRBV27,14,TGTGCCAGCAGTTTTGACAGGGGGGGTAATGAGCAGTTCTTC,CASSFDRGGNEQFF
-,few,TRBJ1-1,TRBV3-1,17,TGTGCCAGCAGCCACAGAGCCGGGACACGCCGTAACACTGAAGCTTTCTTT,CASSHRAGTRRNTEAFF
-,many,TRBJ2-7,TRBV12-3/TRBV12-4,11,TGTGCCAGTTCACAGTTCTACGAGCAGTACTTC,CASSQFYEQYF
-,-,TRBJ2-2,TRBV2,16,TGTGCCAGCGGTGAAGCTGGGACGGTTAACACCGGGGAGCTGTTTTTT,CASGEAGTVNTGELFF
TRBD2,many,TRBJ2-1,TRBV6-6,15,TGTGCCAGCAGTTACCCTAGCGGGGGCTACAATGAGCAGTTCTTC,CASSYPSGGYNEQFF
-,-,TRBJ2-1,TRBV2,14,TGTGCCAGCAAGACGGGACTCATTTACAATGAGCAGTTCTTC,CASKTGLIYNEQFF
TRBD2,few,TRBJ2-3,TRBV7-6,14,TGTGCCAGCAGCGAGGGACTAGCCACAGATACGCAGTATTTT,CASSEGLATDTQYF
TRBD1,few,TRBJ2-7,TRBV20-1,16,TGCAGTGCTAGAGATGCCCATGGGACAGGGGGGCGCGAGCAGTACTTC,CSARDAHGTGGREQYF
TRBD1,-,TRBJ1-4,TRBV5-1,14,TGCGCCAGCAGCTCACAGGGGGCGTACGAAAAACTGTTTTTT,CASSSQGAYEKLFF
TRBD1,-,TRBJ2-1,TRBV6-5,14,TGTGCCAGCAATACAGGGGGAGGTTTGAATGAGCAGTTCTTC,CASNTGGGLNEQFF
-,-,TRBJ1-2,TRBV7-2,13,TGTGCCAGCAGCGCCCAGCCTAACTATGGCTACACCTTC,CASSAQPNYGYTF
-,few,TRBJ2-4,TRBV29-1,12,TGCAGCGTCGGGACCCTCGGGAACATTCAGTACTTC,CSVGTLGNIQYF
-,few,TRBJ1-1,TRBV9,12,TGTGCCAGCAGCGGGCCCCAGGAGGAAGCTTTCTTT,CASSGPQEEAFF
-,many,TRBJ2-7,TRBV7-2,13,TGTGCCAGCAGCATACCGAAAAGGGAAGAGCAGTACTTC,CASSIPKREEQYF
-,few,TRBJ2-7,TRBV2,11,TGTGCCAGCAGTCCCGGATGGGAGCAGTACTTC,CASSPGWEQYF
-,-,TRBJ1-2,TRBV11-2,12,TGTGCCAGCAGCATCGACACCTATGGCTACACCTTC,CASSIDTYGYTF
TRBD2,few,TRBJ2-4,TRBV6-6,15,TGTGCCAGCAGCCCCACCGGGGGGTCCAAAAACATTCAGTACTTC,CASSPTGGSKNIQYF
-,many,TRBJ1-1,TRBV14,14,TGTGCCAGCAGCCGCGGCGGGATGAACACTGAAGCTTTCTTT,CASSRGGMNTEAFF
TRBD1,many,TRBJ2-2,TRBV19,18,TGTGCCAGTAGTTCTAACAGACAGGGGCTAATGTGGACCGGGGAGCTGTTTTTT,CASSSNRQGLMWTGELFF
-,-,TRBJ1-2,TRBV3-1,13,TGTGCCAGCAGCCCGCGGGCGGGCTATGGCTACACCTTC,CASSPRAGYGYTF
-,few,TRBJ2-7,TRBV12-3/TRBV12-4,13,TGTGCCACCGCTCTCCGGGACTCCTACGAGCAGTACTTC,CATALRDSYEQYF
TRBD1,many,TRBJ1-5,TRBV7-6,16,TGTGCCAGCAGCCTAAGGACAGGCCCTAGCAATCAGCCCCAGCATTTT,CASSLRTGPSNQPQHF
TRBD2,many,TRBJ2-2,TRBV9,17,TGTGCCAGCAGCGTTGGACTAGCGGGACCCTTCACCGGGGAGCTGTTTTTT,CASSVGLAGPFTGELFF
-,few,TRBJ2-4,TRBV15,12,TGTGCCACCAGCAGAGGCGAAAACATTCAGTACTTC,CATSRGENIQYF
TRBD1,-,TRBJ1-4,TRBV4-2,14,TGTGCCAGCAGCTTGGGACAGGATAATGAAAAACTGTTTTTT,CASSLGQDNEKLFF
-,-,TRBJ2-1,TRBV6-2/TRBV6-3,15,TGTGCCAGCAGCCGACCGACCGGCGCCTACAATGAGCAGTTCTTC,CASSRPTGAYNEQFF
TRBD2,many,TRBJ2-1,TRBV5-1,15,TGCGCCAGCAGCAAACTAGCGGGGCGACACAATGAGCAGTTCTTC,CASSKLAGRHNEQFF
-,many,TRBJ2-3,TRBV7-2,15,TGTGCCAGCAGCCCCGGGGGGCCCGGCACAGATACGCAGTATTTT,CASSPGGPGTDTQYF
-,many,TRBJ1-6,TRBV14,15,TGTGCCAGCAGCCAAGGCCCAGGGGCTAATTCACCCCTCCACTTT,CASSQGPGANSPLHF
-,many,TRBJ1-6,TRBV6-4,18,TGTGCCACCTCTGGCCCTAACCGCCGGGACCGCAATAATTCACCCCTCCACTTT,CATSGPNRRDRNNSPLHF
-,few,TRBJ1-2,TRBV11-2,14,TGTGCCAGCAGCTTAGGAGGGACGGCCTATGGCTACACCTTC,CASSLGGTAYGYTF
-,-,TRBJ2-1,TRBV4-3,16,TGCGCCAGCAGCCGAGATAGCGTAAGCTCCTACAATGAGCAGTTCTTC,CASSRDSVSSYNEQFF
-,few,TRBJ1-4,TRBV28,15,TGTGCCAGCAGTCCCCCCGGGGCCACTAATGAAAAACTGTTTTTT,CASSPPGATNEKLFF
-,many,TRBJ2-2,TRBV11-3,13,TGTGCCAGCAGCTTAGGTGGCGGCGGGGAGCTGTTTTTT,CASSLGGGGELFF
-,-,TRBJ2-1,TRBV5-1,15,TGCGCCAGCAGCATCCGACAGGGAGGGTACAATGAGCAGTTCTTC,CASSIRQGGYNEQFF
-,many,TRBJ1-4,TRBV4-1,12,TGCGCCAGCAGCCAAGAAAGTGAAAAACTGTTTTTT,CASSQESEKLFF
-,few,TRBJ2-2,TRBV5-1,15,TGCGCCAGCAGCTTGATGACGGCTAACACCGGGGAGCTGTTTTTT,CASSLMTANTGELFF
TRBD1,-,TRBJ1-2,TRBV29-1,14,TGCAGCGTCCTATGGACAGGGGACGTTTATGGCTACACCTTC,CSVLWTGDVYGYTF
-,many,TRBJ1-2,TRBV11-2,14,TGTGCCAGCAGCTCGGACAGTGGTTCCTATGGCTACACCTTC,CASSSDSGSYGYTF
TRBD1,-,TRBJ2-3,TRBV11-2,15,TGTGCCAGCAGACCCGGACAGGACCGCACAGATACGCAGTATTTT,CASRPGQDRTDTQYF
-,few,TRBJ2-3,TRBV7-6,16,TGTGCCAGCAGCTTAATTGCGGGATCTAGCACAGATACGCAGTATTTT,CASSLIAGSSTDTQYF
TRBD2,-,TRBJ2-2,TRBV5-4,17,TGTGCCAGCAGCCCCAGCTCAGCGGGGGGTTATTACCGGGAGCTGTTTTTT,CASSPSSAGGYYRELFF
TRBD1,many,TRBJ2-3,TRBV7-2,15,TGTGCCAGCAGCGTACAGGGGAGAGGGACAGATACGCAGTATTTT,CASSVQGRGTDTQYF
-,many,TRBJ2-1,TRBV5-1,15,TGCGCCAGCAGCTTACGGGACCTAGCTGCGGGTGAGCAGTTCTTC,CASSLRDLAAGEQFF
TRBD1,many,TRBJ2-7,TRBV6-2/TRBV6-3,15,TGTGCCAGCAGCCAATTCCGGGACAGCTCCTACGAGCAGTACTTC,CASSQFRDSSYEQYF
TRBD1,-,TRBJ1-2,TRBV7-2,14,TGTGCCAGCAGCCCGCGACAGGGTCCCTATGGCTACACCTTC,CASSPRQGPYGYTF
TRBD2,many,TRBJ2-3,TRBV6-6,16,TGTGCCAGCAGTTATAGGGCGGGAGTCAGTCCAGATACGCAGTATTTT,CASSYRAGVSPDTQYF
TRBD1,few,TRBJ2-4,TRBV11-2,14,TGTGCCAGCAGCCCCCGGGACAGGGACAACATTCAGTACTTC,CASSPRDRDNIQYF
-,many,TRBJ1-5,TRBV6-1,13,TGTGCCAGCAGCCACAATAGCAATCAGCCCCAGCATTTT,CASSHNSNQPQHF
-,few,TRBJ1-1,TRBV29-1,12,TGCAGCGCCAACTGGATCAACACTGAAGCTTTCTTT,CSANWINTEAFF
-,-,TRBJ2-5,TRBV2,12,TGTGCCAGCTCGGCGGCCCAAGAGACCCAGTACTTC,CASSAAQETQYF
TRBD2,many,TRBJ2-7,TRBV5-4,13,TGTGCCAGCCGTCAGGGAGGGAGGGACGAGCAGTACTTC,CASRQGGRDEQYF
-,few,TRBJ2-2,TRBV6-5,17,TGTGCCAGCAGTCTTACCCCGGAGGGCCGCGACACCGGGGAGCTGTTTTTT,CASSLTPEGRDTGELFF
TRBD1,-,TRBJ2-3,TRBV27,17,TGTGCCAGCAGTTTGGGGCCCTGGACAGGGCTTGCAGATACGCAGTATTTT,CASSLGPWTGLADTQYF